This T cell receptor (beta chain) was recorded in a study of CD8 T cells in Susac syndrome. In blood CD8+ and CD4+ T cells, TCR beta underwent sequencing. Negative isolation yielded CD4+ and CD8+ T cells, and FACS enriched TEMRA cells. Random-hexamer reverse transcription was applied to roughly 0.5 to 1 ug RNA. Across 54 Vbeta and 13 Jbeta, TCR beta CDR3 was amplified with immunoSEQ multiplex PCR. TCRdb re-called the immunoSEQ multiplex PCR reads through MiXCR, storing one row per CDR3 protein. Of over 95,000 distinct CDR3 sequences listed, around 90% are singletons. The V and J ends lost 2 bases and 4 bases, in that order; junction bases with no gene match: 4. The CDR3 has 14 amino acids. CDR1 DFQATT and CDR2 SNEGSKA come from the germline V gene (reference sequence).

This sequence originates from a human donor in good health. The sample consisted of CD4+ T cells from PBMCs. The chain carries TRBV20-1 and TRBJ2-7; 11 nucleotides match TRBD1. CDR3 nucleotides: TGCAGTGCTAGACCCGGGACAGGGGGGTACGAGCAGTACTTC. It translates to CSARPGTGGYEQYF.